This T cell receptor beta chain was recorded in a study of vaccination effects on CD4 cells after COVID-19. Study-level points and caveats: Few convalescent patients were studied, and early post-infection samples were lacking.

In regard to this clone: As yet, its antigen is unknown.

Here immunoSEQ multiplex PCR was the method, and the copy in TCRdb shows in-frame clones only, minus some. The data show around 16,000 clones, about 70% seen once. The CDR3 is 15 amino acids. Germline CDR1 and CDR2: LGHNT and FRNRAP. Trimming removed 4 bases at V and 4 bases at J, with 13 bases between. Peptide-pool stimulation followed by sequencing identified expanded antigen-specific CD4+ clonotypes in the ViraFEST assay. Following 10 days of culture, CD4+ T cells were isolated. Two doses of either BNT162b2 or mRNA-1273 were given to each participant. The specimen comprised CD4+ T cells from PBMCs cultured with SARS-CoV-2 spike peptides, sampled after COVID-19 vaccination. The chain links TRBV12-5 to TRBJ1-4; D unresolved. The receptor's source is a human donor who received a COVID-19 vaccine. CDR3 in amino acids: CASGCCPGDNEKLFF. The CDR3 nucleotides read TGTGCTAGTGGTTGCTGTCCCGGGGATAATGAAAAACTGTTTTTT. Full variable domain (rest looked up from reference TRBV12-5 and TRBJ1-4): DARVTQTPRHKVTEMGQEVTMRCQPILGHNTVFWYRQTMMQGLELLAYFRNRAPLDDSGMPKDRFSAEMPDATLATLKIQPSEPRDSAVYFCASGCCPGDNEKLFFGSGTQLSVL.